This TCR beta chain was sequenced in a study of blood T cell repertoires in COVID-19. Study-wide background: T cells, B-cell-depleted T cells, or PBMCs provided the cDNA or gDNA that served as material.

CDR1 is SGHVS and CDR2 is FQNEAQ in the germline V gene. V shed 5 bases and J 4 bases; nucleotides not matched to a gene: 7. The CDR3 spans 14 residues. The cohort comprised adults aged about 18 to 100 years residing in 24 US areas. Self-reported history from a screening survey and questionnaire set each donor's cohort. Data came from immunoSEQ multiplex PCR; TCRdb stores just in-frame clones and leaves some out. The sample has under 200,000 clones, roughly 85% seen once. The gene calls are TRBV7-8 and TRBJ2-7, with 8 bases identical to TRBD1. The sequencing input was PBMCs or T cells enriched from blood (not recorded which). The sequence derives from a man aged 60 to 75 who had recovered from COVID-19. CDR3: CASSLTGQGYEQYF. In DNA, the CDR3 is TGTGCCAGCAGCCTTACCGGACAGGGTTACGAGCAGTACTTC.